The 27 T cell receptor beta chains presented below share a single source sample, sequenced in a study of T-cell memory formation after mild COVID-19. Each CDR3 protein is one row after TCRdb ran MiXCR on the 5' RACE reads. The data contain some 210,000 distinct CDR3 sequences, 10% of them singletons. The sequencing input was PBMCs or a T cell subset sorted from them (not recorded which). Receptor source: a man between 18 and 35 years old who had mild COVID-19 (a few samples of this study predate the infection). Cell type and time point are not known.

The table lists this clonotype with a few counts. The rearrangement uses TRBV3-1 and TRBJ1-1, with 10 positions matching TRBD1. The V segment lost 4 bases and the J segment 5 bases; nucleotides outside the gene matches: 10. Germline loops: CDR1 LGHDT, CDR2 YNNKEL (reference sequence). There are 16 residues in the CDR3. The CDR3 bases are TGTGCCAGCAGCCCCCGGGACAGGGGTTGGGGGACTGAAGCTTTCTTT. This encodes CASSPRDRGWGTEAFF.

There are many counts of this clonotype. The CDR3 DNA sequence: TGTGCCAGCAGCTTAAGGAGGGGGACTGAAGCTTTCTTT. Its protein product is CASSLRRGTEAFF. The chain links TRBV7-2 to TRBJ1-1; weak D call: TRBD1 (6 bases). The CDR3 loop spans 13 amino acids. The germline gives CDR1 SGHTA, CDR2 FQGNSA. The V end lost 2 bases, the J end lost 5 bases, and 9 bases lay between the germline ends. Complete variable domain (other parts from reference TRBV7-2 and TRBJ1-1): GAGVSQSPSNKVTEKGKDVELRCDPISGHTALYWYRQSLGQGLEFLIYFQGNSAPDKSGLPSDRFSAERTGGSVSTLTIQRTQQEDSAVYLCASSLRRGTEAFFGQGTRLTVV.

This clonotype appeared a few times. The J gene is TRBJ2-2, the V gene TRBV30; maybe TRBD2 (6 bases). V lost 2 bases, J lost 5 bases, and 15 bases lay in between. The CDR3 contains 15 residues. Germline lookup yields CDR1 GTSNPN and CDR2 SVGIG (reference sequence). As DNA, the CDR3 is TGTGCCTGGAGTAATCCCTGGGGGAGGACCGGGGAGCTGTTTTTT. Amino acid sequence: CAWSNPWGRTGELFF.

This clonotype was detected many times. CDR3 DNA sequence: TGTGCCAGCAGCAAAGGGATTGGGGGAGATACGCAGTATTTT. Its protein is CASSKGIGGDTQYF. The V and J genes are TRBV21-1 and TRBJ2-3; the table calls TRBD1, which could not be checked here. TRBV21-1 is assigned pseudogene status. This CDR3 contains 14 residues.

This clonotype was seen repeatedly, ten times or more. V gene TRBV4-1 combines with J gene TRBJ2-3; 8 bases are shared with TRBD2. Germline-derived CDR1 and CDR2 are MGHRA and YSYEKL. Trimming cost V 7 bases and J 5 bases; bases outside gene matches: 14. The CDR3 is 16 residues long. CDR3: CASTRTGGLGLDTQYF. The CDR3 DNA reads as TGCGCCAGCACCCGGACTGGGGGACTAGGGCTAGATACGCAGTATTTT.

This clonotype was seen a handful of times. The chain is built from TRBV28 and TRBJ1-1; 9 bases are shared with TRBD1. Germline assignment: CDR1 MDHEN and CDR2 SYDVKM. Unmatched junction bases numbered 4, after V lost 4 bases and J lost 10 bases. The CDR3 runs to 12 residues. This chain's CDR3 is CASSYRGRVAFF. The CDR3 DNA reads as TGTGCCAGCAGTTACAGGGGGCGAGTAGCTTTCTTT.

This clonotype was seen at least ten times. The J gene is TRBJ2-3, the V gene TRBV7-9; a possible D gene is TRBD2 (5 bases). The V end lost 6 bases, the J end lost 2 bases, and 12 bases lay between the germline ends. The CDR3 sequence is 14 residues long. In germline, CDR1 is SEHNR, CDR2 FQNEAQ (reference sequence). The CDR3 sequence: CASSRGGPTDTQYF. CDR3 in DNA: TGTGCCAGCAGTCGCGGCGGGCCCACAGATACGCAGTATTTT.

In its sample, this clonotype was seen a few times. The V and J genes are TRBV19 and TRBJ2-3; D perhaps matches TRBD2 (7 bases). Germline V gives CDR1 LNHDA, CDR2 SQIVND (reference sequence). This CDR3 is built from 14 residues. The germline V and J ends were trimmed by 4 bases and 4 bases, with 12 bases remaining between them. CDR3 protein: CASSNEGGSDTQYF. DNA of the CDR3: TGTGCCAGTAGTAACGAGGGGGGGTCAGATACGCAGTATTTT.

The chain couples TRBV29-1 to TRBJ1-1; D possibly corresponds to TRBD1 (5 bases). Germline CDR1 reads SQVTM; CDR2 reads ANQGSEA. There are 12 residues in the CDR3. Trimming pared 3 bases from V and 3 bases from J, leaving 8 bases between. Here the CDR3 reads CSVDRAYTEAFF. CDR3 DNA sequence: TGCAGCGTTGACAGGGCCTACACTGAAGCTTTCTTT.

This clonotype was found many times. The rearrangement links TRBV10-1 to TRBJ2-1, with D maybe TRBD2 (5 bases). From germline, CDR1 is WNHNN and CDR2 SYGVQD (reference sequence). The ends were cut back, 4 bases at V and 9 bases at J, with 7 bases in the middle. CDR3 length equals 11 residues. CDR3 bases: TGCGCCAGCAGTGGTGCGGGTGAGCAGTTCTTC. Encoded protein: CASSGAGEQFF.

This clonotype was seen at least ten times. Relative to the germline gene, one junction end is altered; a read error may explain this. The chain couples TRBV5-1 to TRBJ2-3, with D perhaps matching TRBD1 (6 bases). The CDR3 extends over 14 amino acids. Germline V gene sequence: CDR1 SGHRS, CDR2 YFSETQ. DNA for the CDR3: TGCGCCAGCAGTACCTCGGACAGCACTGATACGCAGTATTTT. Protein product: CASSTSDSTDTQYF.

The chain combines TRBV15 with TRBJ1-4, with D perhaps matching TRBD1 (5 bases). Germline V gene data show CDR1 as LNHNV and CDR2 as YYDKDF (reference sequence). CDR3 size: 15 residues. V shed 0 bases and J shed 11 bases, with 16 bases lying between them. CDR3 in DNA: TGTGCCACCAGCAGAGAGGGGACCCCTGGGGGGAAACTGTTTTTT. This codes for CATSREGTPGGKLFF.

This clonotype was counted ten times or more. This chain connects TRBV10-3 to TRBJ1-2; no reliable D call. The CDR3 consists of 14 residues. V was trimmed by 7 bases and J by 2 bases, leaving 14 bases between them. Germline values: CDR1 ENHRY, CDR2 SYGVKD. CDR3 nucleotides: TGTGCCATCAACCCCGACGGATCCAACTATGGCTACACCTTC. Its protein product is CAINPDGSNYGYTF.

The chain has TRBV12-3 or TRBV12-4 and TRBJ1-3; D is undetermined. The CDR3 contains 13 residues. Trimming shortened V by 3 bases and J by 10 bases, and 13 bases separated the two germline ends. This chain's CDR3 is CASSFEGSATIYF. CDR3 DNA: TGTGCCAGCAGTTTTGAGGGTTCGGCAACCATATATTTT.

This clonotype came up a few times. The CDR3 DNA reads TGTGCCATCAGGTGGGCAGCCCAAGAGACCCAGTACTTC. As protein: CAIRWAAQETQYF. V usage is TRBV10-3 and J usage is TRBJ2-5, with D uncertain. V lost 6 bases and J 1 base, leaving 9 bases between the germline ends. CDR1 and CDR2 (germline): ENHRY, SYGVKD. The CDR3 is 13 amino acids.

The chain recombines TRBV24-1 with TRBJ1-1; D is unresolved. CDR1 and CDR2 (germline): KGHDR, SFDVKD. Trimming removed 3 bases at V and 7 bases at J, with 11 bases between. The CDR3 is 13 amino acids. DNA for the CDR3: TGTGCCACCAGTGATGGGCGCAAAAATGAAGCTTTCTTT. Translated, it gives CATSDGRKNEAFF.

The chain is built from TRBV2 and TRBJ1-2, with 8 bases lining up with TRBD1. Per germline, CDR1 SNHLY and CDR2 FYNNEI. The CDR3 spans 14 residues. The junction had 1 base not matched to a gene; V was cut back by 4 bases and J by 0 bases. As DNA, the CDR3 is TGTGCCAGCAGTGGGGGACAGGCTAACTATGGCTACACCTTC. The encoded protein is CASSGGQANYGYTF.

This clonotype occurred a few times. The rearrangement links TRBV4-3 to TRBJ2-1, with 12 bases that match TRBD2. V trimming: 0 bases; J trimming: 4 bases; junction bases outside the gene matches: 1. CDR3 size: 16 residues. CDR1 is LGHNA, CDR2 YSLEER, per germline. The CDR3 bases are TGCGCCAGCAGCCAAGAAACTAGCGGGGGGTACAATGAGCAGTTCTTC. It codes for CASSQETSGGYNEQFF.

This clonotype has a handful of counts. CDR3 in amino acids: CATSRGAGSGQYV. The CDR3 DNA reads TGTGCCACCAGCAGAGGAGCAGGCTCCGGGCAGTACGTC. The chain employs TRBV15 and TRBJ2-7; D gene unclear. This CDR3 is built from 13 residues. The ends were cut back, 1 base at V and 9 bases at J, with 13 bases in the middle. In germline, CDR1 is LNHNV, CDR2 YYDKDF (reference sequence).

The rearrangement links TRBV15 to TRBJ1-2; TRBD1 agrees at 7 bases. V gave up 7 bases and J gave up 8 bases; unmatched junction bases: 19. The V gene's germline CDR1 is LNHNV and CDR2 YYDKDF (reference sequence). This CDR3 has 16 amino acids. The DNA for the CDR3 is TGTGCCACCAATCAGAACAGGGGCCGGGGAATATTGGGCTACACCTTC. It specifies CATNQNRGRGILGYTF.

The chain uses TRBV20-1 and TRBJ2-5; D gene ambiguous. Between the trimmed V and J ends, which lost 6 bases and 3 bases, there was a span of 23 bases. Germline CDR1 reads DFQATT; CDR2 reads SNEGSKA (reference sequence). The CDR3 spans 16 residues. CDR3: CSADHVVPSFEETQYF. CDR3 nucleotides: TGCAGTGCCGACCATGTGGTCCCGTCGTTCGAAGAGACCCAGTACTTC.

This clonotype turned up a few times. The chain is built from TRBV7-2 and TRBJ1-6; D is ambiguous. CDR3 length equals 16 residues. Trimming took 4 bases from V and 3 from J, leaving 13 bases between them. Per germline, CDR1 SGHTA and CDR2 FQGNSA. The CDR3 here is CASSSGSIYYNSPLHF. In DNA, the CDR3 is TGTGCCAGCAGCTCCGGCTCCATTTACTATAATTCACCCCTCCACTTT. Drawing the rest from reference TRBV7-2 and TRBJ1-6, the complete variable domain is GAGVSQSPSNKVTEKGKDVELRCDPISGHTALYWYRQSLGQGLEFLIYFQGNSAPDKSGLPSDRFSAERTGGSVSTLTIQRTQQEDSAVYLCASSSGSIYYNSPLHFGNGTRLTVT.

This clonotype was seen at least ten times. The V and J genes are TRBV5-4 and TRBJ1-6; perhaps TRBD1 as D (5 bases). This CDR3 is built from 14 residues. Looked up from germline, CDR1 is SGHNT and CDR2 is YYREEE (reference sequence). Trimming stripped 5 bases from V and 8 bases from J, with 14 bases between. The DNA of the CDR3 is TGTGCCAGCAGTTCTCAGGTGGGACATTCACCCCTCCACTTT. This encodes CASSSQVGHSPLHF. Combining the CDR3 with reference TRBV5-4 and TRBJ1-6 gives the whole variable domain ETGVTQSPTHLIKTRGQQVTLRCSSQSGHNTVSWYQQALGQGPQFIFQYYREEENGRGNFPPRFSGLQFPNYSSELNVNALELDDSALYLCASSSQVGHSPLHFGNGTRLTVT.

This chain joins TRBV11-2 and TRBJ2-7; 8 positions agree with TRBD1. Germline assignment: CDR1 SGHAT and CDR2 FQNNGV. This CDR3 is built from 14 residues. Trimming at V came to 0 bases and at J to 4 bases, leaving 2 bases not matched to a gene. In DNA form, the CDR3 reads TGTGCCAGCAGCTTAGATCGGGACAGGTACGAGCAGTACGTC. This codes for CASSLDRDRYEQYV.

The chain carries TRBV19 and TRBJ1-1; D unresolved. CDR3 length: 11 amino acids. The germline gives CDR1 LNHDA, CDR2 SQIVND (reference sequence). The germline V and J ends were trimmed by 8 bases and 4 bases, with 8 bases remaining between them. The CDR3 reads CASLKSTEAFF. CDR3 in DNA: TGTGCCAGTCTGAAGAGCACTGAAGCTTTCTTT.

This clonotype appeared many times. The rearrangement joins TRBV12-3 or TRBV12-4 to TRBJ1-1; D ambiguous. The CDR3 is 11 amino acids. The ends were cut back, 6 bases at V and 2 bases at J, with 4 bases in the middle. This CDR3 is CASRTNTEAFF. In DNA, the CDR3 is TGTGCCAGCAGGACAAACACTGAAGCTTTCTTT.

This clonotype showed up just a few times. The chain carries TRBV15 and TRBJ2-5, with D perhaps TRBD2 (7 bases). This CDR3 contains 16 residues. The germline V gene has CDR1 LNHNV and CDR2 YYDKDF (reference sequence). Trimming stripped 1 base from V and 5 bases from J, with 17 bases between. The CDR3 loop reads CATSRARGADEETQYF. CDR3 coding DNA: TGTGCCACCAGCAGAGCCCGGGGGGCCGACGAGGAGACCCAGTACTTC.